What follows are 9 T cell receptor beta chains derived from one specimen sequenced in a study of blood T cells in healthy people across ages. The second PCR ran roughly 7 to 11 cycles with a sample-barcoded 5' primer and J-beta primers. TCRdb reanalysed the 5' RACE reads using MiXCR and keeps one entry per CDR3 protein. The sample records about 1.7 million distinct CDR3 sequences, approximately 28% being singletons. The sample was blood. The receptors shown here come from a woman in her thirties in good health.

The sample holds a few counts of this clonotype. This sequence may be a read error, since a much larger clone differs from it by one base. This rearrangement joins TRBV12-3 or TRBV12-4 to TRBJ2-1, with 7 positions matching TRBD1. This CDR3 comprises 15 residues. With V trimmed by 6 bases and J by 0 bases, 5 bases remained unmatched. CDR3 residues: CASSRDRASYNEQFF. Written as DNA, the CDR3 is TGTGCCAGCAGCCGCGACAGGGCCTCCTACAATGAGCAGTTCTTC.

Only a few counts were recorded for this clonotype. The chain is built from TRBV6-5 and TRBJ1-4; D gene ambiguous. The germline V and J ends were trimmed by 2 bases and 7 bases, with 8 bases remaining between them. The CDR3 is made up of 13 amino acids. Germline V CDR1 and CDR2: MNHEY, SVGAGI. CDR3 in DNA: TGTGCCAGCAGTTACGACCCGGGTGAAAAACTGTTTTTT. It codes for CASSYDPGEKLFF.

The V gene is TRBV10-3, the J gene TRBJ1-1, with 10 bases fitting TRBD1. V shed 6 bases, J shed 3 bases, and the junction held 7 bases outside the gene matches. The CDR3 extends over 15 amino acids. The germline CDR1 and CDR2 sequences are ENHRY and SYGVKD. CDR3 nucleotide sequence: TGTGCCATCAGATCCTTCGGGACAGGGGACACTGAAGCTTTCTTT. Its protein product is CAIRSFGTGDTEAFF.

The chain employs TRBV7-9 and TRBJ2-3; D is unresolved. Trimming removed 8 bases at V and 2 bases at J, with 14 bases between. Germline CDR1 is SEHNR and CDR2 is FQNEAQ (reference sequence). This CDR3 is built from 14 residues. CDR3 DNA: TGTGCCAGCTTCTCGGCGCATTCCACAGATACGCAGTATTTT. This codes for CASFSAHSTDTQYF.

The chain is built from TRBV6-5 and TRBJ1-1; no reliable D call. CDR3 size: 13 residues. Germline values: CDR1 MNHEY, CDR2 SVGAGI. Trimming removed 6 bases at V and 2 bases at J, with 10 bases between. This CDR3 is CASRININTEAFF. The CDR3 nucleotides are TGTGCCAGCAGAATTAACATAAACACTGAAGCTTTCTTT.

This clonotype was picked up a small number of times. The junction departs from the called germline gene at one end, perhaps through a read error. CDR3 loop: CAISQRGGQEAFF. CDR3 nucleotide sequence: TGTGCCATCAGCCAGAGGGGGGGACAGGAAGCTTTCTTT. The V call is TRBV3-1, the J call TRBJ1-1; 7 positions agree with TRBD1. CDR1 and CDR2 (germline): LGHDT, YNNKEL (reference sequence). This CDR3 has 13 residues.

The V gene is TRBV9, the J gene TRBJ2-1; D gene unclear. V was trimmed by 9 bases and J by 10 bases, leaving 23 bases between them. The CDR3 has 14 amino acids. Germline assignment: CDR1 SGDLS and CDR2 YYNGEE. In nucleotides, the CDR3 is TGTGCCATCAGTGAAACACCGACGGGTCGCGAGCAGTTCTTC. Encoded protein: CAISETPTGREQFF.

This clonotype was observed many times. The chain uses TRBV7-3 and TRBJ2-1; the D gene is possibly TRBD1 (6 bases). V was pared by 1 base and J by 8 bases, with 9 bases between. There are 13 residues in the CDR3. The germline CDR1 and CDR2 sequences are SGHTA and FQGTGA. The CDR3 DNA is TGTGCCAGCAGCTTAAACAGGGCCGATGAGCAGTTCTTC. It is translated as CASSLNRADEQFF.

This clonotype was counted at least ten times. DNA for the CDR3: TGTGCCAGCAGCTTACGCGGGGCCAATGAGCAGTTCTTC. Its protein product is CASSLRGANEQFF. The chain links TRBV7-9 to TRBJ2-1; tentatively, D is TRBD2 (6 bases). The CDR3 totals 13 residues. Looked up from germline, CDR1 is SEHNR and CDR2 is FQNEAQ (reference sequence). V lost 2 bases to trimming and J lost 6 bases, with 8 bases between them.